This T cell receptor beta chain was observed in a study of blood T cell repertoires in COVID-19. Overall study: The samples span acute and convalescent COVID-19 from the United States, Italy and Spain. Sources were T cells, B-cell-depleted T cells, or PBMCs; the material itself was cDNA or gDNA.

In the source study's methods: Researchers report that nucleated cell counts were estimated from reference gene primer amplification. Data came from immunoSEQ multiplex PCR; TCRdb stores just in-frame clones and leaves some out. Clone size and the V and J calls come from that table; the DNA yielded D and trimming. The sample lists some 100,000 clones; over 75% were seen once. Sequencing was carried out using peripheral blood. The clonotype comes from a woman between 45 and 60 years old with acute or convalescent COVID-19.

CDR3 sequence (DNA): TGTGCCAGTAGTATATGGGGGCCAGACACCGGGGAGCTGTTTTTT. It is translated as CASSIWGPDTGELFF. The chain uses TRBV19 and TRBJ2-2, with D perhaps TRBD1 (6 bases). Between the trimmed V and J ends, which lost 2 bases and 3 bases, there was a span of 10 bases. The CDR3 totals 15 residues. CDR1 is LNHDA, CDR2 SQIVND, per germline (reference sequence). The whole variable domain, remainder taken from reference TRBV19 and TRBJ2-2, is DGGITQSPKYLFRKEGQNVTLSCEQNLNHDAMYWYRQDPGQGLRLIYYSQIVNDFQKGDIAEGYSVSREKKESFPLTVTSAQKNPTAFYLCASSIWGPDTGELFFGEGSRLTVL.